A single sample gave rise to the 18 T cell receptor beta chains below, sequenced in a study of T cells in Graves' hyperthyroidism and ophthalmopathy. RNA transcripts were the template for amplifying TCR beta CDR3 regions. First-round RT-PCR of the TCR CDR3 relied on the HTBI primer set. TCRdb re-called the multiplex PCR reads through MiXCR, storing one row per CDR3 protein. The repertoire includes over 400,000 distinct CDR3 sequences, about 15% of them detected once, and roughly an eighth sits in the top ten. Specimen: blood. Source of these receptors: a man younger than 35 with Graves' ophthalmopathy.

Ten or more counts support this clonotype. The CDR3 here is CAISARTGVGETQYF. The CDR3 region has the DNA TGTGCCATCAGTGCCCGCACAGGGGTCGGAGAGACCCAGTACTTC. The V gene is TRBV10-3, the J gene TRBJ2-5; 7 positions match TRBD1. CDR3 size: 15 residues. The ends lost 4 bases at V and 4 bases at J; junction bases unmatched: 9. CDR1 and CDR2 (germline): ENHRY, SYGVKD.

This chain connects TRBV3-1 to TRBJ2-1; D perhaps matches TRBD2 (5 bases). Germline V gene sequence: CDR1 LGHDT, CDR2 YNNKEL (reference sequence). V dropped 3 bases and J dropped 0 bases, with 9 bases sitting between them. The length of the CDR3 is 15 residues. The DNA of the CDR3 is TGTGCCAGCAGCCAGGACGGGGACTCCTACAATGAGCAGTTCTTC. It encodes CASSQDGDSYNEQFF.

This clonotype was recorded many times. V gene TRBV20-1 combines with J gene TRBJ2-1, with D perhaps TRBD2 (5 bases). CDR3 length: 19 amino acids. V was cut by 6 bases and J by 0 bases, with 27 bases left in between. CDR1 DFQATT and CDR2 SNEGSKA come from the germline V gene (reference sequence). The CDR3 loop reads CSADPGSAPNQSSYNEQFF. The CDR3 DNA reads TGCAGTGCAGACCCGGGATCCGCCCCCAATCAGAGCTCCTACAATGAGCAGTTCTTC.

At least ten counts were recorded for this clonotype. The rearrangement joins TRBV11-2 to TRBJ2-5; D call uncertain. V lost 5 bases and J lost 10, with 20 bases in between. This CDR3 comprises 14 residues. Germline V CDR1 and CDR2: SGHAT, FQNNGV. The CDR3 DNA follows: TGTGCCAGCAGCCCGACCGTCTCATCATTCGTCCAGTACTTC. Translation: CASSPTVSSFVQYF.

This clonotype was seen repeatedly, ten times or more. The chain is built from TRBV3-1 and TRBJ1-1; 8 bases fit TRBD1. The germline V gene encodes CDR1 LGHDT and CDR2 YNNKEL (reference sequence). Trimming removed 2 bases from V and 1 base from J; junction bases left unmatched: 3. The CDR3 extends over 15 amino acids. CDR3 nucleotides: TGTGCCAGCAGCCAAACCGGGACAGGGAACACTGAAGCTTTCTTT. Encoded protein: CASSQTGTGNTEAFF.

V and J are TRBV14 and TRBJ2-1; 8 bases are a match to TRBD1. Losses at the gene ends were 5 bases for V and 3 bases for J; bases not matched to a gene: 6. Germline V gene lookup returns CDR1 SGHDN and CDR2 FVKESK. This CDR3 spans 15 amino acids. The CDR3: CASSSWTGSYNEQFF. CDR3 DNA sequence: TGTGCCAGCAGCTCATGGACAGGGAGCTACAATGAGCAGTTCTTC.

In its sample, this clonotype was seen many times. This chain uses TRBV5-5 with TRBJ2-2; D gene ambiguous. The CDR3 is 15 amino acids. Trimming removed 4 bases from V and 9 bases from J, with 19 bases in between. Looked up from germline, CDR1 is SGHKS and CDR2 is YYEKEE (reference sequence). CDR3 nucleotides: TGTGCCAGCAGCCTACTTCGAAGACCCGAGAGGGAGCTGTTTTTT. This encodes CASSLLRRPERELFF.

This clonotype was picked up many times. This chain's CDR3 is CASSHGRTGFTQYF. The CDR3 DNA reads as TGTGCCAGCAGCCACGGACGGACGGGTTTTACGCAGTATTTT. The chain carries TRBV5-6 and TRBJ2-3; D is unresolved. CDR1 SGHDT and CDR2 YYEEEE come from the germline V gene. V was clipped by 4 bases and J by 8 bases, with 17 bases between them. CDR3 length: 14 amino acids.

There are many counts of this clonotype. The gene calls are TRBV20-1 and TRBJ2-7; D is possibly TRBD1 or TRBD2 (6 bases each). V was pared by 6 bases and J by 4 bases, with 19 bases between. This CDR3 region has 14 residues. CDR1 is DFQATT and CDR2 is SNEGSKA in the germline V gene (reference sequence). CDR3 region: CSAGQRARSYEQYF. The CDR3, as DNA: TGCAGTGCAGGACAGCGGGCGAGATCTTACGAGCAGTACTTC.

This chain uses TRBV14 with TRBJ2-2; TRBD1 matches 8 bases. The CDR3 has 18 amino acids. Looked up from germline, CDR1 is SGHDN and CDR2 is FVKESK. The V gene end was trimmed by 1 base and the J gene end by 6 bases; junction bases not matched to a gene: 13. CDR3: CASSQVEQGAWVSGELFF. CDR3 DNA sequence: TGTGCCAGCAGCCAAGTTGAGCAGGGGGCTTGGGTCTCCGGGGAGCTGTTTTTT. Full variable domain (rest looked up from reference TRBV14 and TRBJ2-2): EAGVTQFPSHSVIEKGQTVTLRCDPISGHDNLYWYRRVMGKEIKFLLHFVKESKQDESGMPNNRFLAERTGGTYSTLKVQPAELEDSGVYFCASSQVEQGAWVSGELFFGEGSRLTVL.

The chain combines TRBV5-5 with TRBJ1-2, with D hard to call. Per the germline V gene, CDR1 is SGHKS and CDR2 is YYEKEE (reference sequence). The V gene lost 0 bases and the J gene lost 0 bases, with 6 bases spanning the gap. This CDR3 region has 14 residues. As DNA, the CDR3 is TGTGCCAGCAGCTTGGGAGGGACTAACTATGGCTACACCTTC. The encoded protein is CASSLGGTNYGYTF.

This clonotype was found a few times. This chain uses TRBV19 with TRBJ2-5; no firm D call. The CDR3 totals 13 residues. The V gene's germline CDR1 is LNHDA and CDR2 SQIVND (reference sequence). The V end was cut by 6 bases, the J end by 5 bases, with 13 bases between. CDR3 region: CASSLPLGETQYF. The CDR3 bases are TGTGCCAGTAGCCTTCCGTTGGGGGAGACCCAGTACTTC.

This clonotype was observed many times. V is TRBV27 and J is TRBJ2-3; tentatively, D is TRBD2 (6 bases). CDR3 size: 16 residues. The germline V gene encodes CDR1 MNHEY and CDR2 SMNVEV (reference sequence). Trimming removed 5 bases at V and 3 bases at J, with 18 bases between. The CDR3 is CASSLPELAGTDTQYF. The DNA of the CDR3 is TGTGCCAGCAGTCTCCCCGAACTAGCAGGGACAGATACGCAGTATTTT.

In this sample, this clonotype turned up many times. V gene TRBV20-1 combines with J gene TRBJ2-5; D tentatively fits TRBD1 or TRBD2 (7 bases each). In germline, CDR1 is DFQATT, CDR2 SNEGSKA (reference sequence). The CDR3 is 14 residues long. V was clipped by 6 bases and J by 5 bases, with 19 bases between them. The CDR3 loop reads CSARGGLTGETQYF. The CDR3 bases are TGCAGTGCCAGGGGGGGTCTCACCGGGGAGACCCAGTACTTC.

In DNA form, the CDR3 reads TGTGCCAGCAGTGAAGCAGGGTATAATTCACCCCTCCACTTT. Amino acids: CASSEAGYNSPLHF. The V gene is TRBV2, the J gene TRBJ1-6; no firm D call. The CDR3 runs 14 residues. Germline assignment: CDR1 SNHLY and CDR2 FYNNEI. V gave up 0 bases and J gave up 4 bases, with 4 bases separating them.

This clonotype was detected many times. The chain has TRBV5-1 and TRBJ2-3, with a tentative D call TRBD2 (6 bases). This CDR3 has 14 amino acids. Trimming shortened V by 4 bases and J by 0 bases, and 9 bases separated the two germline ends. The germline V gene has CDR1 SGHRS and CDR2 YFSETQ. CDR3 DNA: TGCGCCAGCAGCAGGACTACCAGCACAGATACGCAGTATTTT. It is translated as CASSRTTSTDTQYF. The whole variable domain, remainder taken from reference TRBV5-1 and TRBJ2-3, is KAGVTQTPRYLIKTRGQQVTLSCSPISGHRSVSWYQQTPGQGLQFLFEYFSETQRNKGNFPGRFSGRQFSNSRSEMNVSTLELGDSALYLCASSRTTSTDTQYFGPGTRLTVL.

Ten or more counts support this clonotype. The chain joins TRBV12-3 or TRBV12-4 to TRBJ2-4; possible D gene TRBD2, 6 bases. The V and J ends lost 3 bases and 0 bases respectively, with 9 bases between them. This CDR3 is 15 amino acids long. The CDR3 DNA is TGTGCCAGCAGTTTTCCGGGACTAGCCAAAAACATTCAGTACTTC. It encodes CASSFPGLAKNIQYF.

This clonotype was recorded many times. This chain links TRBV29-1 with TRBJ2-7; TRBD1 matches at 8 bases. Germline V gene sequence: CDR1 SQVTM, CDR2 ANQGSEA. J gave up 3 bases and V 1 base, and 5 bases lay outside the gene matches. The CDR3 runs 14 residues. CDR3 protein: CSVEAPGGIYEQYF. The CDR3, as DNA: TGCAGCGTTGAAGCGCCAGGGGGCATCTACGAGCAGTACTTC.